The 20 T cell receptor beta chains below all came from one sample that was sequenced in a study of T cells in Graves' hyperthyroidism and ophthalmopathy. RNA transcripts were the template for amplifying TCR beta CDR3 regions. HTBI primers were the set used in a first-round RT-PCR of the TCR CDR3. A single record per CDR3 protein comes from TCRdb applying MiXCR to the multiplex PCR reads. The table shows about 420,000 distinct CDR3 sequences, with around 13% occurring only once. Input material: blood. These receptors all stem from a woman between 18 and 29 years old with Graves' hyperthyroidism.

This clonotype was counted a few times. V gene TRBV6-6 combines with J gene TRBJ1-5; a possible D gene is TRBD1 (5 bases). CDR3 length: 16 residues. The V gene's germline CDR1 is MNHNY and CDR2 SVGAGI (reference sequence). V was shortened by 0 bases and J by 4 bases, with 13 bases between the two germline ends. CDR3 region: CASSYSGDPTNQPQHF. CDR3 nucleotide sequence: TGTGCCAGCAGTTACTCTGGGGACCCTACTAATCAGCCCCAGCATTTT.

In this sample, this clonotype turned up many times. The chain has TRBV10-2 and TRBJ2-7; perhaps TRBD2 as D (6 bases). Germline V gene sequence: CDR1 WSHSY, CDR2 SAAADI. This CDR3 spans 13 amino acids. V lost 10 bases and J lost 4, with 17 bases in between. The CDR3 here is CATRGGVAYEQYF. The CDR3 bases are TGCGCCACACGAGGCGGGGTGGCGTACGAGCAGTACTTC.

At least ten counts were recorded for this clonotype. The V and J genes are TRBV7-9 and TRBJ2-3; 10 bases fit TRBD2. The CDR3 has 16 residues. Germline assignment: CDR1 SEHNR and CDR2 FQNEAQ (reference sequence). The V segment lost 1 base and the J segment 3 bases; nucleotides outside the gene matches: 4. Here the CDR3 DNA reads TGTGCCAGCAGCTTAGGCCTAGCGGGAGCGACAGATACGCAGTATTTT. Its translation is CASSLGLAGATDTQYF.

This clonotype was observed many times. This chain links TRBV12-3 or TRBV12-4 with TRBJ1-4, with no clear D. V gave up 1 base and J gave up 8 bases, with 11 bases separating them. This CDR3 spans 14 amino acids. CDR3 sequence: CASSLVSAEEKLFF. The CDR3, as DNA: TGTGCCAGCAGTTTAGTTAGCGCGGAGGAAAAACTGTTTTTT.

As regards this clonotype: With a much larger clone just one base away, this may be a read error. The chain links TRBV28 to TRBJ2-7; 8 nucleotides agree with TRBD1. Matching the DNA end better, TRBJ2-1 makes the J call doubtful. From germline, CDR1 is MDHEN and CDR2 SYDVKM. This CDR3 region has 13 residues. The CDR3 region is CASSWTGRNEQFF. The DNA for the CDR3 is TGTGCCAGCAGTTGGACAGGGCGGAACGAGCAGTTCTTC.

This clonotype was observed many times. The chain is built from TRBV27 and TRBJ2-7, with D maybe TRBD2 (5 bases). This CDR3 region has 14 residues. Per germline, CDR1 MNHEY and CDR2 SMNVEV (reference sequence). The ends were cut back, 0 bases at V and 2 bases at J, with 8 bases in the middle. CDR3 residues: CASSLSGSPYEQYF. The DNA of the CDR3 is TGTGCCAGCAGTTTATCAGGGAGCCCCTACGAGCAGTACTTC.

This chain connects TRBV7-8 to TRBJ2-1; the match to TRBD2 covers 11 bases. This CDR3 spans 15 amino acids. Germline V gives CDR1 SGHVS, CDR2 FQNEAQ. With V trimmed by 3 bases and J by 6 bases, 4 bases remained unmatched. The CDR3 region is CASSFLAGGSNEQFF. In DNA, the CDR3 is TGTGCCAGCAGCTTCCTAGCGGGAGGAAGCAATGAGCAGTTCTTC. The variable domain in full, with the rest retrieved from reference TRBV7-8 and TRBJ2-1, is GAGVSQSPRYKVAKRGQDVALRCDPISGHVSLFWYQQALGQGPEFLTYFQNEAQLDKSGLPSDRFFAERPEGSVSTLKIQRTQQEDSAVYLCASSFLAGGSNEQFFGPGTRLTVL.

The sample holds a few counts of this clonotype. The rearrangement joins TRBV12-3 or TRBV12-4 to TRBJ2-1; 12 positions agree with TRBD1. The junction had 8 bases not matched to a gene; V was cut back by 6 bases and J by 8 bases. The CDR3 length is 15 residues. CDR3 sequence reads: CASSPGQGAVDEQFF. CDR3 coding DNA: TGTGCCAGCAGCCCGGGACAGGGGGCAGTAGATGAGCAGTTCTTC.

This clonotype occurred many times. This rearrangement joins TRBV19 to TRBJ2-1; 10 bases are shared with TRBD2. CDR3 size: 16 residues. In germline, CDR1 is LNHDA, CDR2 SQIVND (reference sequence). V lost 2 bases, J lost 8 bases, and 9 bases stayed unmatched. The CDR3 bases are TGTGCCAGTAGTATACTGGAACTAGCGGGATTGGATGAGCAGTTCTTC. It specifies CASSILELAGLDEQFF.

The gene calls are TRBV12-3 or TRBV12-4 and TRBJ2-5; D not resolved. Trimming shortened V by 6 bases and J by 6 bases, and 11 bases separated the two germline ends. The CDR3 totals 12 residues. The CDR3 reads CASSSVDQTQYF. CDR3 in DNA: TGTGCCAGCAGCTCGGTGGATCAGACCCAGTACTTC.

This clonotype was observed a handful of times. The chain has TRBV4-1 and TRBJ2-1, with D unclear. V was shortened by 0 bases and J by 3 bases, with 12 bases between the two germline ends. The CDR3 covers 16 residues. Germline lookup yields CDR1 MGHRA and CDR2 YSYEKL. In DNA, the CDR3 is TGCGCCAGCAGCCAAGACCCGGCGGCTAGCTACAATGAGCAGTTCTTC. Its translation is CASSQDPAASYNEQFF.

This clonotype was seen ten or more times. The V call is TRBV20-1, the J call TRBJ2-2, with D possibly being TRBD2 (6 bases). V gave up 2 bases and J gave up 0 bases, with 7 bases separating them. Germline CDR1 reads DFQATT; CDR2 reads SNEGSKA (reference sequence). This CDR3 spans 14 amino acids. The CDR3 spells CSARRETNTGELFF. The DNA for the CDR3 is TGCAGTGCTAGACGGGAGACGAACACCGGGGAGCTGTTTTTT.

This clonotype was detected many times. The chain carries TRBV3-1 and TRBJ2-2; 9 bases agree with TRBD1. Germline V gene lookup returns CDR1 LGHDT and CDR2 YNNKEL (reference sequence). The CDR3 has 15 amino acids. V lost 2 bases, J lost 6 bases, and 4 bases stayed unmatched. The CDR3: CASSQRRQGAGELFF. The CDR3 bases are TGTGCCAGCAGCCAACGCAGACAGGGGGCCGGGGAGCTGTTTTTT.

This clonotype was observed many times. The chain couples TRBV12-3 or TRBV12-4 to TRBJ1-2; 7 positions agree with TRBD1. Unmatched junction bases numbered 9, after V lost 6 bases and J lost 5 bases. This CDR3 is built from 14 residues. The CDR3 DNA reads as TGTGCCAGCAGCATAGCCGGGACAGCTTATGGCTACACCTTC. Translation: CASSIAGTAYGYTF.

The rearrangement joins TRBV7-2 to TRBJ1-1; 8 bases are a match to TRBD1. V trimming: 5 bases; J trimming: 3 bases; junction bases outside the gene matches: 20. The CDR3 runs 19 residues. Germline assignment: CDR1 SGHTA and CDR2 FQGNSA. CDR3 sequence (DNA): TGTGCCAGCAGCCACAGAAGTCTGACAGGGGAGATGCGGGACACTGAAGCTTTCTTT. This translates into CASSHRSLTGEMRDTEAFF.

In its sample, this clonotype was seen many times. The CDR3 spells CASRPTGEAENIQYF. The DNA for the CDR3 is TGTGCCAGCAGGCCGACAGGGGAGGCGGAAAACATTCAGTACTTC. The J gene is TRBJ2-4, the V gene TRBV7-8; 8 nucleotides align to TRBD1. The CDR3 consists of 15 residues. Germline V gives CDR1 SGHVS, CDR2 FQNEAQ. V shed 6 bases, J shed 5 bases, and the junction held 9 bases outside the gene matches.

This clonotype was picked up many times. The chain recombines TRBV20-1 with TRBJ2-3; 9 nucleotides line up with TRBD2. Germline V gene sequence: CDR1 DFQATT, CDR2 SNEGSKA (reference sequence). V gave up 2 bases and J gave up 1 base; unmatched junction bases: 4. The CDR3 consists of 15 residues. The CDR3, as DNA: TGCAGTGCTAGAAGACTAGCGGCAGGCACAGATACGCAGTATTTT. Its translation is CSARRLAAGTDTQYF.

This clonotype occurred many times. V is TRBV6-1 and J is TRBJ2-1; D not resolved. This CDR3 is built from 14 residues. With 6 bases removed from V and 0 bases from J, the gap between germline ends came to 9 bases. Germline CDR1 reads MNHNS; CDR2 reads SASEGT. CDR3 protein: CASRGGVSYNEQFF. Written as DNA, the CDR3 is TGTGCCAGCAGGGGTGGGGTCTCCTACAATGAGCAGTTCTTC.

This clonotype was observed many times. This chain uses TRBV20-1 with TRBJ1-5, with 7 bases that match TRBD1. The CDR3 covers 14 residues. The germline V gene encodes CDR1 DFQATT and CDR2 SNEGSKA (reference sequence). The CDR3 loop reads CRHRQGYSNQPQHF. In DNA form, the CDR3 reads TGCAGGCATAGACAGGGCTATAGCAATCAGCCCCAGCATTTT.

This clonotype showed up just a few times. The chain carries TRBV19 and TRBJ1-4, with D possibly TRBD1 on 6 matching bases. V was clipped by 8 bases and J by 0 bases, with 13 bases between them. The CDR3 is 15 amino acids. The germline V gene encodes CDR1 LNHDA and CDR2 SQIVND (reference sequence). This CDR3 reads CASRRQGTTNEKLFF. CDR3 in DNA: TGTGCCAGTCGCCGTCAGGGGACAACTAATGAAAAACTGTTTTTT.